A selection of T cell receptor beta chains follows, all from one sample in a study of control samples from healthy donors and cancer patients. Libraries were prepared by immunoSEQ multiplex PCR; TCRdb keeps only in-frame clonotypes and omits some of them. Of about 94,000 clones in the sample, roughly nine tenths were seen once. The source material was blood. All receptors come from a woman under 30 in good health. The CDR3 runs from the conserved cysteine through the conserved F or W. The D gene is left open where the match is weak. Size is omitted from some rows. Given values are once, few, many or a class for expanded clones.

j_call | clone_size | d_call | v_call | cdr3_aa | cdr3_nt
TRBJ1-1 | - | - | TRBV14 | CASSQDMGVAPNTEAFF | TGTGCCAGCAGCCAAGATATGGGGGTGGCCCCGAACACTGAAGCTTTCTTT
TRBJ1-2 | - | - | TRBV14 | CASSQGGTWNYGYTF | TGTGCCAGCAGCCAAGGAGGGACGTGGAACTATGGCTACACCTTC
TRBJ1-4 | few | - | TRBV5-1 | CASSLQATNEKLFF | TGCGCCAGCAGCTTGCAAGCAACTAATGAAAAACTGTTTTTT
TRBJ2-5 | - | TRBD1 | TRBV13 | CASSSPTGGFETQYF | TGTGCCAGCAGCTCCCCGACAGGGGGCTTTGAGACCCAGTACTTC
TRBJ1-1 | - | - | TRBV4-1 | CASSQSTTGPQAFF | TGCGCCAGCAGCCAATCGACTACAGGGCCACAAGCTTTCTTT
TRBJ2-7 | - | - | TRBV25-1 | CASSEFRLVAGSKVEQYF | TGTGCCAGCAGTGAATTCCGCCTGGTGGCGGGCTCAAAGGTGGAGCAGTACTTC
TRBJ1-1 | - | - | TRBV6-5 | CASSYRGRGTEAFF | TGTGCCAGCAGTTACAGGGGTCGGGGCACTGAAGCTTTCTTT
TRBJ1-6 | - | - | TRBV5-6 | CASSLANSPLHF | TGTGCCAGCAGCTTGGCGAATTCACCCCTCCACTTT
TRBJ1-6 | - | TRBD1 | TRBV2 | CASTGGYNSPLHF | TGTGCCAGCACAGGGGGCTATAATTCACCCCTCCACTTT
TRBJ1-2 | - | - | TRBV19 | CASTNPRSPPGYTF | TGTGCCAGTACGAACCCGAGGTCGCCCCCCGGCTACACCTTC
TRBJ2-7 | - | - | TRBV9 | CASSVQGDPYEQYF | TGTGCCAGCAGCGTACAGGGAGACCCCTACGAGCAGTACTTC
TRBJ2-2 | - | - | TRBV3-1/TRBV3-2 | CASSQEFEVSGELFF | TGTGCCAGCAGCCAAGAATTCGAGGTTTCCGGGGAGCTGTTTTTT
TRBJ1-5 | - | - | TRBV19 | CASSLTRGGSGNQPQHF | TGTGCCAGTAGCCTCACTCGAGGGGGGAGTGGCAATCAGCCCCAGCATTTT
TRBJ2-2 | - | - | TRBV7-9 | CASSFITTGELFF | TGTGCCAGCAGCTTTATCACCACCGGGGAGCTGTTTTTT
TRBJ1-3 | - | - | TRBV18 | CASSPSGGADSGNTIYF | TGTGCCAGCTCACCATCTGGCGGCGCGGACTCTGGAAACACCATATATTTT
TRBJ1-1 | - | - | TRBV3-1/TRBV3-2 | CASSQDSPLGLDTEAFF | TGTGCCAGCAGCCAAGACTCCCCGTTAGGGTTGGACACTGAAGCTTTCTTT
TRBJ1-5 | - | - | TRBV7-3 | CASSLDGLNQPQHF | TGTGCCAGCAGCTTAGATGGTCTCAATCAGCCCCAGCATTTT
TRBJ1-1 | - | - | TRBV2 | CASSERGGYTEAFF | TGTGCCAGCAGTGAACGGGGCGGATACACTGAAGCTTTCTTT
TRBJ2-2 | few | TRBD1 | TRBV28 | CASARTGTTGVGDTGELFF | TGTGCCAGCGCTAGGACAGGGACGACAGGGGTGGGCGACACCGGGGAGCTGTTTTTT
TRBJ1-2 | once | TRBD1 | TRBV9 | CASSVEGQGYGYTF | TGTGCCAGCAGCGTAGAAGGACAGGGGTATGGCTACACCTTC
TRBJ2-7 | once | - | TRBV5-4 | CAAGKQGVSYEQYF | TGTGCCGCGGGGAAACAGGGAGTCTCCTACGAGCAGTACTTC
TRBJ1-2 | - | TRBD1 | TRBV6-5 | CASSYADRGVYGYTF | TGTGCCAGCAGTTACGCTGACAGGGGGGTCTATGGCTACACCTTC
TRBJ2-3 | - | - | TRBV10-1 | CASSESVGAADTQYF | TGCGCCAGCAGTGAGTCGGTGGGGGCGGCAGATACACAGTATTTT
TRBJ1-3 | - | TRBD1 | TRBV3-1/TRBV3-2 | CASSQGTGSSGNTIYF | TGTGCCAGCAGCCAAGGGACAGGGAGCTCTGGAAACACCATATATTTT
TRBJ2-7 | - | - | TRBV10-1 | CASAGANLYEQYF | TGCGCCAGCGCAGGGGCTAACCTCTACGAGCAGTACTTC
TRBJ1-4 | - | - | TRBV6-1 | CASSEYGTEEKLFF | TGTGCCAGCAGTGAATACGGGACGGAAGAAAAACTGTTTTTT
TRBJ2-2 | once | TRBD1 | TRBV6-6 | CASSHTGDSTGELFF | TGTGCCAGCAGTCACACAGGGGATAGCACCGGGGAGCTGTTTTTT
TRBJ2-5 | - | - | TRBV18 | CASSPNIETRGPFQETQYF | TGTGCCAGCTCACCTAACATAGAGACCAGGGGCCCCTTCCAGGAGACCCAGTACTTC
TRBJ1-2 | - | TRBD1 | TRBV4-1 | CASSRHDRVDLRDTF | TGCGCCAGCAGCCGACATGACAGGGTAGACTTAAGGGACACCTTC
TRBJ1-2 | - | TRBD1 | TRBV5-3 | CARILDPRQGTYGYTF | TGTGCCAGAATCCTAGATCCACGACAGGGCACCTATGGCTACACCTTC
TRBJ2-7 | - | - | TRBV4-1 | CASSPQYGPSSYEQYF | TGCGCCAGCAGCCCTCAGTATGGACCTTCCTCCTACGAGCAGTACTTC
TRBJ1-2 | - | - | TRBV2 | CASSGIRGQGYTF | TGTGCCAGCAGTGGGATCCGGGGGCAGGGCTACACCTTC
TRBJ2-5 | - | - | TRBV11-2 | CASSLGGAREETQYF | TGTGCCAGCAGCTTGGGGGGGGCGAGGGAAGAGACCCAGTACTTC
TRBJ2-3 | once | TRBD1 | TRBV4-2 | CASSQDRVRGQGRTDTQYF | TGTGCCAGCAGCCAAGATAGGGTTCGCGGACAGGGGCGCACAGATACGCAGTATTTT
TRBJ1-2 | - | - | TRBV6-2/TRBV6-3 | CASSYSAEYGYTF | TGTGCCAGCAGTTACTCGGCGGAATATGGCTACACCTTC
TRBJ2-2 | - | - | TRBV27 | CASSLLAGKVGELFF | TGTGCCAGCAGTTTATTGGCAGGGAAGGTCGGGGAGCTGTTTTTT
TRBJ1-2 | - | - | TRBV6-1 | CASSDRGNYGYTF | TGTGCCAGCAGTGACAGGGGCAACTATGGCTACACCTTC
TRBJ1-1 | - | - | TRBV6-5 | CAVREGTEAFF | TGTGCCGTCAGAGAGGGCACTGAAGCTTTCTTT
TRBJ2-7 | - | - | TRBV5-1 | CASSLGDGLRDEQYF | TGCGCCAGCAGCTTGGGGGACGGCCTCCGGGACGAGCAGTACTTC
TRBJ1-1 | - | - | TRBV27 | CASRIKPGPNTEAFF | TGTGCCAGCAGAATCAAACCGGGACCTAACACTGAAGCTTTCTTT
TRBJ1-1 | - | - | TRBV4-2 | CASSQSRTGLMNTEAFF | TGTGCCAGCAGCCAAAGTCGCACAGGGCTTATGAACACTGAAGCTTTCTTT
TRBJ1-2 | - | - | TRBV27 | CASSPGVFGYGYTF | TGTGCCAGCAGTCCGGGGGTTTTCGGCTATGGCTACACCTTC
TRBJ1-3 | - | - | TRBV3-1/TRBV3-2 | CASSQDTADAGNTIYF | TGTGCCAGCAGCCAAGATACCGCCGACGCTGGAAACACCATATATTTT
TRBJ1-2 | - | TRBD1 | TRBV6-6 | CASSSFGGTGSGYTF | TGTGCCAGCAGTTCCTTCGGGGGGACAGGGAGTGGCTACACCTTC
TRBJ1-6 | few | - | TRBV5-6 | CASSLDGGYNSPLHF | TGTGCCAGCAGCTTGGATGGGGGATATAATTCACCCCTCCACTTT
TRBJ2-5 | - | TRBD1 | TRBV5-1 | CASSLGQGPQETQYF | TGCGCCAGCAGCTTGGGACAGGGACCCCAAGAGACCCAGTACTTC
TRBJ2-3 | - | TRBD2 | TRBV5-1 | CASHQVAGGYTDTQYF | TGCGCCTCACACCAGGTAGCGGGGGGTTACACAGATACGCAGTATTTT
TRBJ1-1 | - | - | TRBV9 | CASSVEQVPYTEAFF | TGTGCCAGCAGCGTAGAACAGGTACCTTACACTGAAGCTTTCTTT
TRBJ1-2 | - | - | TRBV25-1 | CGSSGSYGYTF | TGTGGGTCGAGTGGTTCCTATGGCTACACCTTC
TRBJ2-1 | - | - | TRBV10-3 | CAISEGTEDEQFF | TGTGCCATCAGTGAGGGGACTGAGGATGAGCAGTTCTTC
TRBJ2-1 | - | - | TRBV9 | CASSPYHGSYNEQFF | TGTGCCAGCAGCCCCTACCACGGCTCCTACAATGAGCAGTTCTTC
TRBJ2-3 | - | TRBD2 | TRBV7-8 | CASSVGTSGGDTQYF | TGTGCCAGCAGCGTCGGGACTAGCGGGGGAGATACGCAGTATTTT
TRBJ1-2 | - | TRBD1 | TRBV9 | CASSVGRQGHNYGYTF | TGTGCCAGCAGCGTTGGGCGACAGGGGCATAACTATGGCTACACCTTC
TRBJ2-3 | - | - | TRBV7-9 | CASSLSPTGDTQYF | TGTGCCAGCAGCTTATCCCCTACTGGAGATACGCAGTATTTT
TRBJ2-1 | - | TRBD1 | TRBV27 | CASYRGSSYNEQFF | TGTGCCAGTTACAGGGGTAGCTCCTACAATGAGCAGTTCTTC
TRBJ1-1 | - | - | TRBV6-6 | CASSPQGPEAFF | TGTGCCAGCAGTCCTCAGGGCCCTGAAGCTTTCTTT
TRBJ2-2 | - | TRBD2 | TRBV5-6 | CASSAASGMNTGELFF | TGTGCCAGCAGCGCGGCTAGCGGTATGAACACCGGGGAGCTGTTTTTT
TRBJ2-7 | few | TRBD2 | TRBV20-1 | CSASGGSGEGDEQYF | TGCAGTGCTAGTGGGGGAAGCGGGGAGGGCGACGAGCAGTACTTC
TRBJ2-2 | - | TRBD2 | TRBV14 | CASSQALAGTGELFF | TGTGCCAGCAGCCAAGCCCTAGCGGGGACCGGGGAGCTGTTTTTT
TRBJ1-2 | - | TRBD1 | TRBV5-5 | CASSLGTGPSEGGYTF | TGTGCCAGCAGCTTGGGGACAGGACCCTCCGAGGGGGGCTACACCTTC